Following are 13 T cell receptor beta chains from one sample sequenced in a study of regulatory T cells in long-lasting Graves disease. Arm-PCR of CDR3 regions and iRepertoire HTBI primers were the basis on which TCR beta libraries were built. TCRdb independently ran MiXCR on the multiplex PCR reads; one entry per CDR3 protein. This sample has about 530,000 distinct CDR3 sequences; roughly 15% occur once, and the top ten carry just under 25%. Specified time point: newly diagnosed GD, antithyroid drugs for less than 3 months. There was RNA extracted from PBMCs, and the TCR library was made from it. This sample also appeared in a second study, on T cells in Graves' hyperthyroidism and ophthalmopathy.

The sequences come from peripheral blood mononuclear cells (PBMCs), collected at new diagnosis, from a patient treated with antithyroid drugs. The receptors stem from a woman in her forties or fifties with Graves disease.

This clonotype was seen many times. The V call is TRBV11-2, the J call TRBJ1-5, with a possible D match to TRBD1 (5 bases). Trimming took 5 bases from V and 3 from J, leaving 14 bases between them. Looked up from germline, CDR1 is SGHAT and CDR2 is FQNNGV. This CDR3 contains 15 residues. CDR3 amino acids: CASSPSGTVNQPQHF. The CDR3 DNA is TGTGCCAGCAGCCCCTCCGGGACGGTCAATCAGCCCCAGCATTTT.

In nucleotides, the CDR3 is TGTGCCAGCAGCCCTGCCGGGACTAGCGTAAAATCTCGGAGTACGCAGTATTTT. Translation: CASSPAGTSVKSRSTQYF. The V and J genes are TRBV4-2 and TRBJ2-3, with 10 positions matching TRBD2. The CDR3 is 18 residues long. V lost 4 bases and J lost 8; bases outside the gene matches: 18. Germline CDR1 reads LGHNA; CDR2 reads YNFKEQ.

Of note for this clonotype: Because the CDR3 is missing its conserved closing phenylalanine or tryptophan, this is likely a read error. DNA for the CDR3: TGTGCCAGCAGCTTATTGGGGTCCAATCAGCCCCAGCATTCT. This gives the protein CASSLLGSNQPQHS. This chain joins TRBV7-2 and TRBJ1-5; D remains ambiguous. Deletions cut 2 bases from V and 3 bases from J, with 8 bases between. The CDR3 spans 14 residues. The germline V gene has CDR1 SGHTA and CDR2 FQGNSA.

For this clonotype: This may arise from a read error, as a much more abundant clone is one base away. This chain links TRBV5-8 with TRBJ1-1; no clear D gene. The CDR3 is 11 residues long. Germline V lookup: CDR1 SGHTS, CDR2 YDEGEE. The CDR3 spells CANSDSAEAFF. CDR3 nucleotide sequence: TGTGCCAACAGCGATTCAGCGGAAGCTTTCTTT.

V gene TRBV2 combines with J gene TRBJ2-7; the D call may be TRBD1 or TRBD2 (5 bases each). CDR3 length: 18 residues. V was pared by 4 bases and J by 0 bases, with 22 bases between. CDR1 is SNHLY, CDR2 FYNNEI, per germline. CDR3 sequence (DNA): TGTGCCAGCAGTGGCGGTTTCTGCCGGGACCCCAGCTCCTACGAGCAGTACTTC. Translated, it gives CASSGGFCRDPSSYEQYF. Full variable domain (outside the CDR3, taken from reference TRBV2 and TRBJ2-7): EPEVTQTPSHQVTQMGQEVILRCVPISNHLYFYWYRQILGQKVEFLVSFYNNEISEKSEIFDDQFSVERPDGSNFTLKIRSTKLEDSAMYFCASSGGFCRDPSSYEQYFGPGTRLTVT.

This clonotype has a count of ten or more. The rearrangement uses TRBV20-1 and TRBJ1-4; TRBD1 is a possible D gene (5 bases). The germline gives CDR1 DFQATT, CDR2 SNEGSKA (reference sequence). This CDR3 spans 13 amino acids. Trimming stripped 3 bases from V and 8 bases from J, with 13 bases between. CDR3 DNA: TGCAGTGCTAGTCGGAGGGGTGAAGAAAAACTGTTTTTT. As protein: CSASRRGEEKLFF.

V is TRBV10-3 and J is TRBJ1-1, with D possibly being TRBD1 (6 bases). Trimming cost V 3 bases and J 3 bases, with 11 bases left between them. The germline gives CDR1 ENHRY, CDR2 SYGVKD. The CDR3 contains 14 residues. DNA of the CDR3: TGTGCCATCAGTGAAGGGGGGGTGGACACTGAAGCTTTCTTT. It translates to CAISEGGVDTEAFF.

In this sample, this clonotype turned up a few times. The rearrangement joins TRBV4-1 to TRBJ2-2, with D possibly matching TRBD2 (6 bases). The CDR3 is 14 residues long. Trimming stripped 3 bases from V and 7 bases from J, with 12 bases between. The germline V gene has CDR1 MGHRA and CDR2 YSYEKL. The CDR3 loop reads CASSHRRVDGELFF. In nucleotides, the CDR3 is TGCGCCAGCAGCCATCGGAGGGTCGACGGGGAGCTGTTTTTT.

The chain combines TRBV27 with TRBJ1-3, with D possibly being TRBD1 (6 bases). Per germline, CDR1 MNHEY and CDR2 SMNVEV (reference sequence). The CDR3 length is 14 residues. V lost 5 bases and J 2 bases, leaving 10 bases between the germline ends. CDR3 DNA: TGTGCCAGCAGTCCCAGGGGAACTGGAAACACCATATATTTT. The encoded protein is CASSPRGTGNTIYF.

The chain links TRBV6-1 to TRBJ2-1, with D perhaps matching TRBD1 (7 bases). Germline V gives CDR1 MNHNS, CDR2 SASEGT. V shed 4 bases and J shed 9 bases, with 16 bases lying between them. The length of the CDR3 is 14 residues. CDR3 sequence (DNA): TGTGCCAGCAGTGGACAGGGACTTTCACCTGAGCAGTTCTTC. This codes for CASSGQGLSPEQFF.

This clonotype was detected a few times. The chain combines TRBV15 with TRBJ1-1, with 10 positions matching TRBD1. Germline V gives CDR1 LNHNV, CDR2 YYDKDF (reference sequence). Trimming removed 11 bases from V and 1 base from J; junction bases left unmatched: 4. The CDR3 has 13 residues. The CDR3 coding sequence is TGTGCCTACGGGACAGGGGAGAACACTGAAGCTTTCTTT. Translation gives CAYGTGENTEAFF.

The J gene is TRBJ2-3, the V gene TRBV6-2 or TRBV6-3; 10 bases fit TRBD2. CDR3 length: 18 residues. Germline loops: CDR1 MNHEY, CDR2 SVGEGT. Trimming cost V 0 bases and J 1 base; bases outside gene matches: 7. The CDR3: CASSYSIASGGRTDTQYF. In nucleotides, the CDR3 is TGTGCCAGCAGTTACTCGATAGCTAGCGGGGGCCGCACAGATACGCAGTATTTT.

This clonotype was seen repeatedly, ten times or more. The V and J genes are TRBV12-3 or TRBV12-4 and TRBJ2-7; TRBD1 matches 11 bases. The V gene end was trimmed by 11 bases and the J gene end by 2 bases; junction bases not matched to a gene: 8. The CDR3 spans 14 residues. The CDR3 nucleotides read TGTGCCTCCCGGTGGGGACAGGGGGCCTACGAGCAGTACTTC. Residues: CASRWGQGAYEQYF.